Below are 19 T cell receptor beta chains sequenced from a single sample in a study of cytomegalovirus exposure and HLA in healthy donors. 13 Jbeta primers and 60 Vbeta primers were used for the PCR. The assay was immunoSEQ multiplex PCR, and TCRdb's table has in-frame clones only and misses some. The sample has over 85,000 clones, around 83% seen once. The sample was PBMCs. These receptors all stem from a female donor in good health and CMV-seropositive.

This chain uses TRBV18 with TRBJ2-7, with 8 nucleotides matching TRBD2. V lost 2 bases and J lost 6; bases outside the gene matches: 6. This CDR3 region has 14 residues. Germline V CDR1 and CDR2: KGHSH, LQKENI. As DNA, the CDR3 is TGTGCCAGCTCACCAAGCGGGGGTTCATCCGAGCAGTACTTC. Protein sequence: CASSPSGGSSEQYF.

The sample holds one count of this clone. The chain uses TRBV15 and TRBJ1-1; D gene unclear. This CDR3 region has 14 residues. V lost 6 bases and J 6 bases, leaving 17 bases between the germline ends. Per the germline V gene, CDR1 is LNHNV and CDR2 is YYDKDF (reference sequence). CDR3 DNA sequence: TGTGCCACCAGGAGGGAACCCCTAAAATCTGAAGCTTTCTTT. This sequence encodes CATRREPLKSEAFF. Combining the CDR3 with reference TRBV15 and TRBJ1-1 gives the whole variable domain DAMVIQNPRYQVTQFGKPVTLSCSQTLNHNVMYWYQQKSSQAPKLLFHYYDKDFNNEADTPDNFQSRRPNTSFCFLDIRSPGLGDTAMYLCATRREPLKSEAFFGQGTRLTVV.

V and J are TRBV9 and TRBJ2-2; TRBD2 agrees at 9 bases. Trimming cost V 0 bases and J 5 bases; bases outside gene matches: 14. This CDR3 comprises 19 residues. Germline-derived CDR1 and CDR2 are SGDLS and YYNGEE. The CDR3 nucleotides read TGTGCCAGCAGCGTAGGGGTTTCTCCGGGGCTAGCGGGAACCGGGGAGCTGTTTTTT. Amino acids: CASSVGVSPGLAGTGELFF.

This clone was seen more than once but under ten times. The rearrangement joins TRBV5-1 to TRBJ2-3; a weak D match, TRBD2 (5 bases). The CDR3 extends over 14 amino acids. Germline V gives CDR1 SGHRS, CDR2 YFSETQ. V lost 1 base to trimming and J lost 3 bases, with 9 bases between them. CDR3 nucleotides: TGCGCCAGCAGCTTGTCATCGGGGACAGATACGCAGTATTTT. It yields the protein CASSLSSGTDTQYF.

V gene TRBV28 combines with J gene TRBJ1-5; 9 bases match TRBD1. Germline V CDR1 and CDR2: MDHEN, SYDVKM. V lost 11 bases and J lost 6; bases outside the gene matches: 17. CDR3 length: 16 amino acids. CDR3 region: CAANPRGTGMFQPQHF. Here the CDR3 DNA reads TGTGCCGCCAATCCAAGGGGGACAGGGATGTTTCAGCCCCAGCATTTT.

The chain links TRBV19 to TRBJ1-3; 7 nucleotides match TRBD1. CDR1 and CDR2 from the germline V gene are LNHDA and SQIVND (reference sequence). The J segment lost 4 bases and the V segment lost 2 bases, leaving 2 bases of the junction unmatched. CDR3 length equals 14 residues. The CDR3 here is CASSIMGQGNTIYF. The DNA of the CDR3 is TGTGCCAGTAGTATAATGGGACAGGGAAACACCATATATTTT.

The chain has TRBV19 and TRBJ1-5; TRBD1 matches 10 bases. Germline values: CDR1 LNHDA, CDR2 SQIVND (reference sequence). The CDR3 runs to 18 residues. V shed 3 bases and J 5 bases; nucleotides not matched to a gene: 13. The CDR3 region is CASSIPGQGLVLHQPQHF. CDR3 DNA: TGTGCCAGTAGTATCCCGGGACAGGGGCTCGTATTGCATCAGCCCCAGCATTTT.

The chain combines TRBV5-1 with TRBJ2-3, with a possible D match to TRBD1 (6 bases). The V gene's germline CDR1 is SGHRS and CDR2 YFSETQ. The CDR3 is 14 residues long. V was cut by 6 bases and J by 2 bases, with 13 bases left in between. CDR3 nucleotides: TGCGCCAGCAAGCTGACAGGAGACACAGATACGCAGTATTTT. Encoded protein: CASKLTGDTDTQYF.

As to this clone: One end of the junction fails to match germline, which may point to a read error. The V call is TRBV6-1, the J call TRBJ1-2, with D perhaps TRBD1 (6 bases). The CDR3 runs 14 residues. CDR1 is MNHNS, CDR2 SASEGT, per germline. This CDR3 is CASSEAEGDYGYPF. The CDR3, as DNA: TGTGCCAGCAGTGAAGCTGAGGGGGACTATGGCTACCCCTTC.

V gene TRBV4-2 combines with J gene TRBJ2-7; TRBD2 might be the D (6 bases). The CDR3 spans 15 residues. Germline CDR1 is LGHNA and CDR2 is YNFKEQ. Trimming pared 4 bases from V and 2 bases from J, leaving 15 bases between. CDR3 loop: CASSRGIPITYEQYF. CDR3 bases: TGTGCCAGCAGCCGCGGGATCCCCATAACCTACGAGCAGTACTTC.

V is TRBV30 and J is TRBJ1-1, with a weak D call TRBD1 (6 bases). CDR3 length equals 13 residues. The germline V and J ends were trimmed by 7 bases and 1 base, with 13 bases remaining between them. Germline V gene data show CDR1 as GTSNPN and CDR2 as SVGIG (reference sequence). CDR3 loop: CAYRGQPNTEAFF. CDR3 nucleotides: TGTGCCTACCGGGGACAACCGAACACTGAAGCTTTCTTT.

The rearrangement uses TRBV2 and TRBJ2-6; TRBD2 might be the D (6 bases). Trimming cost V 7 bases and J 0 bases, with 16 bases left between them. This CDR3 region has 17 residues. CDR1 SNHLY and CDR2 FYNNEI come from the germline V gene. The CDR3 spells CASTGVEGYSGANVLTF. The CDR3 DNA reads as TGTGCCAGCACGGGGGTTGAGGGTTACTCTGGGGCCAACGTCCTGACTTTC.

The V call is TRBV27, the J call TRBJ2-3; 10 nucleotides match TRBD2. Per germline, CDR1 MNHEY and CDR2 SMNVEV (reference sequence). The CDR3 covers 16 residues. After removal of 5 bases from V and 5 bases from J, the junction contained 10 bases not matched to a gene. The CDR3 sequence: CASSARLRLAGDTQYF. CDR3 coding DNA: TGTGCCAGCAGTGCTCGCCTCCGACTAGCGGGAGATACGCAGTATTTT.

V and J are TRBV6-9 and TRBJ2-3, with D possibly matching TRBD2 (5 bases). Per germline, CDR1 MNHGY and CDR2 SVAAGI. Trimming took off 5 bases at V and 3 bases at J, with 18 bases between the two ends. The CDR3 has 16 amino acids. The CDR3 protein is CASSRTTIPPTDTQYF. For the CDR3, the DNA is TGTGCCAGCAGTCGAACGACTATCCCCCCGACAGATACGCAGTATTTT.

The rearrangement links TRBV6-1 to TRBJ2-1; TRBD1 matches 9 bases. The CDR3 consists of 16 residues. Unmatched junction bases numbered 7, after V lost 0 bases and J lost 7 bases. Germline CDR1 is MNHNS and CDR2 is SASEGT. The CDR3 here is CASSEARQGVRNEQFF. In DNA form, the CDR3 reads TGTGCCAGCAGTGAAGCAAGACAGGGGGTGAGGAATGAGCAGTTCTTC.

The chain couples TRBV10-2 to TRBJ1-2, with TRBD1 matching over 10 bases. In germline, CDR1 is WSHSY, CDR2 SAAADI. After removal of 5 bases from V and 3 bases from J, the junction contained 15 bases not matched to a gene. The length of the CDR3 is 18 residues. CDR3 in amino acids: CASSTLTGTGVPYYGYTF. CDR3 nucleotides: TGCGCCAGCAGTACCTTAACCGGGACAGGGGTTCCCTACTATGGCTACACCTTC.

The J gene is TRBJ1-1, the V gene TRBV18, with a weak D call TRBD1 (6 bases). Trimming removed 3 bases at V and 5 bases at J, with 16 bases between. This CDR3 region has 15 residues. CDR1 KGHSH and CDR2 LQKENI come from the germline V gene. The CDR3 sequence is CASSPTDSYGTEAFF. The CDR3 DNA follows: TGTGCCAGCTCACCTACGGACAGTTACGGAACTGAAGCTTTCTTT. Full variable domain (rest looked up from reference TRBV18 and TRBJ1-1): NAGVMQNPRHLVRRRGQEARLRCSPMKGHSHVYWYRQLPEEGLKFMVYLQKENIIDESGMPKERFSAEFPKEGPSILRIQQVVRGDSAAYFCASSPTDSYGTEAFFGQGTRLTVV.

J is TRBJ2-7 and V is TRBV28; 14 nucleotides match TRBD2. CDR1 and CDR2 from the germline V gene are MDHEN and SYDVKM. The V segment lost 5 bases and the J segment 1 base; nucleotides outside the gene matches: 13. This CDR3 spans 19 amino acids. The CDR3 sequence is CASSGPGGLAGVPSYEQYF. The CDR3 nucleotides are TGTGCCAGCAGTGGGCCCGGGGGACTAGCGGGAGTCCCTTCCTACGAGCAGTACTTC.

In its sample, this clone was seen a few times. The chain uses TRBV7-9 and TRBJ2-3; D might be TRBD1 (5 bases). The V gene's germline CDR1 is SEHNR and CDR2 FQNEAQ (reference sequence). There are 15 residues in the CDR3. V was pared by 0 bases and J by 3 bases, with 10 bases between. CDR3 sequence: CASSLALGLTDTQYF. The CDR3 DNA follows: TGTGCCAGCAGCTTAGCGCTGGGGCTTACAGATACGCAGTATTTT.